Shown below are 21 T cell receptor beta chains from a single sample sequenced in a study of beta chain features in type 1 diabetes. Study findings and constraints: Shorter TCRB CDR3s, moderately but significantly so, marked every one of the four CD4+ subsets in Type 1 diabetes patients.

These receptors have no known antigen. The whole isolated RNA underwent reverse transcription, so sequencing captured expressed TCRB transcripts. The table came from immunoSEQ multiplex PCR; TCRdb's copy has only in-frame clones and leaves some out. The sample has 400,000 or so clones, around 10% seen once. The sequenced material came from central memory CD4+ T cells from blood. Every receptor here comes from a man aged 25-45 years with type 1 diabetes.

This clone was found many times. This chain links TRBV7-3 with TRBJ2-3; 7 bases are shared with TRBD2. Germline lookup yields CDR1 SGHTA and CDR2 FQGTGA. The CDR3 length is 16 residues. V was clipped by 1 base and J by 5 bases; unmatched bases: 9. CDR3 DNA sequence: TGTGCCAGCAGCTTAAGCGGTTTGGCTAGCGGAGATACGCAGTATTTT. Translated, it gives CASSLSGLASGDTQYF.

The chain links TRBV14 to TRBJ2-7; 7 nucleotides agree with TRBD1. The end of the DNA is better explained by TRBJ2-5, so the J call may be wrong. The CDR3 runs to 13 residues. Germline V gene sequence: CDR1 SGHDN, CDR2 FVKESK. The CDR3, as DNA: TGTGCCAGCAGCCCGAGGACAGGTCAGACCCAGTACTTC. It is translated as CASSPRTGQTQYF.

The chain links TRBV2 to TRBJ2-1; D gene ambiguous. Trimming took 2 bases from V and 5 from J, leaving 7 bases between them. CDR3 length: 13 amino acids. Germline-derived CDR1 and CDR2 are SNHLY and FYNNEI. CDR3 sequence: CASSERYDNEQFF. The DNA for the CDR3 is TGTGCCAGCAGTGAACGGTATGACAATGAGCAGTTCTTC.

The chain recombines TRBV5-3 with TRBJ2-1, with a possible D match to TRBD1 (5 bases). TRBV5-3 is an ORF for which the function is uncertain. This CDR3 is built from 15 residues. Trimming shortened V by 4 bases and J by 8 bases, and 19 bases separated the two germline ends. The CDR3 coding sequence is TGTGCCAGAAGCCCTTCTGAATCCAGGGCCGATGAGCAGTTCTTC. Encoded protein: CARSPSESRADEQFF.

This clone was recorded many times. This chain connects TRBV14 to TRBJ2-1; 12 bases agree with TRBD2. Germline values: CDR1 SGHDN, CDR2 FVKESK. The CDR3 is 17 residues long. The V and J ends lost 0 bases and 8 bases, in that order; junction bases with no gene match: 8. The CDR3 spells CASSQEARLAGGHEQFF. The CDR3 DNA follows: TGTGCCAGCAGCCAAGAAGCCAGGCTAGCGGGAGGGCATGAGCAGTTCTTC.

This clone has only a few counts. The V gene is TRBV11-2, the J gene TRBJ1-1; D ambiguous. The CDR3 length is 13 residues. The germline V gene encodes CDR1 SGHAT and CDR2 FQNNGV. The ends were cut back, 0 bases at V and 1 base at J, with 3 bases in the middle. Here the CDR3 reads CASSLEPNTEAFF. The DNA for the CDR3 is TGTGCCAGCAGCTTAGAGCCGAACACTGAAGCTTTCTTT. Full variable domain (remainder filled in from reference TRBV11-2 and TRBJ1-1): EAGVAQSPRYKIIEKRQSVAFWCNPISGHATLYWYQQILGQGPKLLIQFQNNGVVDDSQLPKDRFSAERLKGVDSTLKIQPAKLEDSAVYLCASSLEPNTEAFFGQGTRLTVV.

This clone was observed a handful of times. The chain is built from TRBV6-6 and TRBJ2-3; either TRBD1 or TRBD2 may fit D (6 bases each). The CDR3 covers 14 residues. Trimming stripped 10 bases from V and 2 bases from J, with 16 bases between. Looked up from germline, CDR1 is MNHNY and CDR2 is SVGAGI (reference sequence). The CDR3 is CAIRTAGNTDTQYF. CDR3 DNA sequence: TGTGCCATCAGGACAGCGGGCAACACAGATACGCAGTATTTT.

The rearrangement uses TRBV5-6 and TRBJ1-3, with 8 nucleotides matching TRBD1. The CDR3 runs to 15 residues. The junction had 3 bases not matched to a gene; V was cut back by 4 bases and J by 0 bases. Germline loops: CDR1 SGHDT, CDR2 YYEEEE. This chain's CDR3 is CASSRDRGSGNTIYF. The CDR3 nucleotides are TGTGCCAGCAGCCGCGACAGGGGCTCTGGAAACACCATATATTTT.

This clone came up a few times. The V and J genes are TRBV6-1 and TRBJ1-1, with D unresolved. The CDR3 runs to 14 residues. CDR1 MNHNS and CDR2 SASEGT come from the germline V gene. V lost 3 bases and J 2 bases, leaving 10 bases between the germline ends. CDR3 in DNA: TGTGCCAGCAGTGAGAGGGTTCGTAACACTGAAGCTTTCTTT. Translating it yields CASSERVRNTEAFF.

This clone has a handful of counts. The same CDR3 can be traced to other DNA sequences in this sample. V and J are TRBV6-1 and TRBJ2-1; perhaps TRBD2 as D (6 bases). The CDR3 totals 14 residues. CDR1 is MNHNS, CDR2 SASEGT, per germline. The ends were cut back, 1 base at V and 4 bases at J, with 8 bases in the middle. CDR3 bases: TGTGCCAGCAGTGAAGTGGCGGGATACAATGAGCAGTTCTTC. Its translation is CASSEVAGYNEQFF.

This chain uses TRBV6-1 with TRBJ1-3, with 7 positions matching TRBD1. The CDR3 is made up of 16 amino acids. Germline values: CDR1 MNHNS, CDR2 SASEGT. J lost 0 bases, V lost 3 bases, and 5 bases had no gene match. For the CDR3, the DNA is TGTGCCAGCAGTGACGTTAGGGGGCCCTCTGGAAACACCATATATTTT. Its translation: CASSDVRGPSGNTIYF.

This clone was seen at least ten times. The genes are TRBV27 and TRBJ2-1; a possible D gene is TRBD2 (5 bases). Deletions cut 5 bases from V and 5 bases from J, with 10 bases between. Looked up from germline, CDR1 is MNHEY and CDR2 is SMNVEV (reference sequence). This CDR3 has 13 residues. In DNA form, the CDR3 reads TGTGCCAGCAGTCACGGGGTAGACAATGAGCAGTTCTTC. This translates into CASSHGVDNEQFF.

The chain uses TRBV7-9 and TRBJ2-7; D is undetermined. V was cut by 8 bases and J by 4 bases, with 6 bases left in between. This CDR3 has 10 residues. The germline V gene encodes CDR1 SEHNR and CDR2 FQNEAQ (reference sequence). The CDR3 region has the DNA TGTGCCAGCGCGTCGTACGAGCAGTACTTC. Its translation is CASASYEQYF. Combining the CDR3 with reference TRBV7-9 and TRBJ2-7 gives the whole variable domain DTGVSQNPRHKITKRGQNVTFRCDPISEHNRLYWYRQTLGQGPEFLTYFQNEAQLEKSRLLSDRFSAERPKGSFSTLEIQRTEQGDSAMYLCASASYEQYFGPGTRLTVT.

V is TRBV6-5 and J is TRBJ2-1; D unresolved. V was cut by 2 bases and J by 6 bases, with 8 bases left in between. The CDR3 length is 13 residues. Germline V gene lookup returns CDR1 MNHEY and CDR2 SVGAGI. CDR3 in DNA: TGTGCCAGCAGTTACGACGGCCTCAATGAGCAGTTCTTC. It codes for CASSYDGLNEQFF.

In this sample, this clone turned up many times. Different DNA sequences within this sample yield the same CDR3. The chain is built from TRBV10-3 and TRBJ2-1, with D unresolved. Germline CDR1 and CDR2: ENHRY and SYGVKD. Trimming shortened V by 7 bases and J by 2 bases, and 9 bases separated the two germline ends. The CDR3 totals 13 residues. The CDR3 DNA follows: TGTGCCATCACATCAGGAACCTACAATGAGCAGTTCTTC. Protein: CAITSGTYNEQFF.

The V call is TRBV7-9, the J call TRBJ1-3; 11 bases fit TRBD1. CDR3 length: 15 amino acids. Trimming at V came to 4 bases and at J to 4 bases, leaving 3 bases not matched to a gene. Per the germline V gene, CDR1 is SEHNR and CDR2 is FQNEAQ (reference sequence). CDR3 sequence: CASSWDRGTGNTIYF. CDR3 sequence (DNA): TGTGCCAGCAGCTGGGACAGGGGGACGGGAAACACCATATATTTT.

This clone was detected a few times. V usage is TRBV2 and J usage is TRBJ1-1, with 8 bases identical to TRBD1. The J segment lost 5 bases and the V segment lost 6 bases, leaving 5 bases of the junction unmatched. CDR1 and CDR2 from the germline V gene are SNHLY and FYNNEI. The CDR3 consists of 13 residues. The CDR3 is CASSEDRATEAFF. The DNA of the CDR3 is TGTGCCAGCAGCGAGGACAGGGCTACTGAAGCTTTCTTT.

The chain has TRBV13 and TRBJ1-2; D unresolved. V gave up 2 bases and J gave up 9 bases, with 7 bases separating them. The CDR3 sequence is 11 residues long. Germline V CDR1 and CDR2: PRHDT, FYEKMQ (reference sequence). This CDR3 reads CASSLSVRYTF. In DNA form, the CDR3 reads TGTGCCAGCAGCTTAAGTGTTCGCTACACCTTC.

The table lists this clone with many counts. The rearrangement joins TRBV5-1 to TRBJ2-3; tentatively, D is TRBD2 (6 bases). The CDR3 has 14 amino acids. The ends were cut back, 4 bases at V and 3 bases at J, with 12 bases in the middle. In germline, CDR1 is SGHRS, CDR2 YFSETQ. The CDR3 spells CASSLPGDTDTQYF. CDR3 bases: TGCGCCAGCAGCCTACCGGGAGATACAGATACGCAGTATTTT.

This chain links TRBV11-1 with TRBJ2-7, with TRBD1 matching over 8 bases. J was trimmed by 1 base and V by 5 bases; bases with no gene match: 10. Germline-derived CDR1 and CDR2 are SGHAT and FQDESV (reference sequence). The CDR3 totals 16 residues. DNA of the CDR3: TGTGCCAGCAGCCGCGGACAGGGCGGAAGGTCCTACGAGCAGTACTTC. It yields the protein CASSRGQGGRSYEQYF.

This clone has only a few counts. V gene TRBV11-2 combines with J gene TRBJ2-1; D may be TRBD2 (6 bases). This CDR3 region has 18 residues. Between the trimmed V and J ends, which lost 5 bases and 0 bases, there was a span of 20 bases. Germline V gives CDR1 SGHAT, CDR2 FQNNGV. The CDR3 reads CASSPRGWGDSSYNEQFF. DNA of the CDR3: TGTGCCAGCAGCCCCCGAGGGTGGGGGGACTCCTCCTACAATGAGCAGTTCTTC.